This T cell receptor (beta chain) was sequenced during a study of response to subunit inactivated influenza vaccine. TCRdb analysed the RT-PCR reads with MiXCR anew, one entry per CDR3 protein. The data contain 500,000 to 550,000 distinct CDR3 sequences, 20% to 25% of them singletons. CDR1 and CDR2 from the germline V gene are SGHRS and YFSETQ. V was cut by 5 bases and J by 8 bases, with 14 bases left in between. The CDR3 has 14 residues. The sample was also linked to a second study, of T cells expressing NK-cell markers. From that report: Scientists made TCR beta cDNA using 5'RACE template switching with UMIs. The TCR beta repertoires originated in sorted CD3+CD56+NKG2C+, CD3+CD56+NKG2C- and CD3+CD56-NKG2C+ T cells.

This specimen was CD4+ T cells sorted from PBMCs, taken 12 days after vaccination. The chain links TRBV5-1 to TRBJ1-6; the D gene is possibly TRBD1 (6 bases). This clonotype was obtained from a man in his forties or fifties who received an inactivated influenza vaccine. The CDR3 DNA is TGCGCCAGCAGAAACAGGGAATCGGATTCACCCCTCCACTTT. This codes for CASRNRESDSPLHF.